The 23 T cell receptor beta chains listed next were all sequenced from one sample in a study of T cell changes during pregnancy in multiple sclerosis. Clones were sequenced by immunoSEQ multiplex PCR, and TCRdb holds only the in-frame ones, with some missing. Counted here are tens of thousands of clones, around 90% occurring once; the ten biggest clones make up around 0.73%. Sequences were derived from CD4+ T cells from peripheral blood mononuclear cells, sampled in the third trimester of pregnancy. These receptors all come from a female donor with multiple sclerosis, enrolled in a pregnancy study.

This clone was seen once. V and J are TRBV6-9 and TRBJ2-1; 9 bases are a match to TRBD2. The CDR3 extends over 17 amino acids. V lost 2 bases, J lost 8 bases, and 13 bases stayed unmatched. The V gene's germline CDR1 is MNHGY and CDR2 SVAAGI. The CDR3 here is CASSYPRISGSFYEQFF. In DNA form, the CDR3 reads TGTGCCAGCAGTTATCCCCGGATTAGCGGGAGTTTCTATGAGCAGTTCTTC.

This clone has only a few counts. V is TRBV20-1 and J is TRBJ1-1, with D tentatively TRBD1 (5 bases). Germline CDR1 and CDR2: DFQATT and SNEGSKA (reference sequence). V dropped 8 bases and J dropped 5 bases, with 12 bases sitting between them. The CDR3 is 11 amino acids. The DNA of the CDR3 is TGCAGTACGGGGGGGGGAACTGAAGCTTTCTTT. This gives the protein CSTGGGTEAFF.

The genes are TRBV19 and TRBJ2-5; D unclear. Germline V lookup: CDR1 LNHDA, CDR2 SQIVND (reference sequence). The V end was cut by 3 bases, the J end by 2 bases, with 7 bases between. The CDR3 loop spans 13 amino acids. CDR3 sequence reads: CASSIHRQETQYF. The CDR3 region has the DNA TGTGCCAGTAGTATCCACAGACAAGAGACCCAGTACTTC.

The rearrangement joins TRBV2 to TRBJ1-3; D is uncertain. CDR1 is SNHLY and CDR2 is FYNNEI in the germline V gene. The CDR3 consists of 13 residues. The ends were cut back, 1 base at V and 7 bases at J, with 8 bases in the middle. The CDR3 loop is CASSEESGNTIYF. The CDR3 bases are TGTGCCAGCAGTGAAGAATCCGGGAACACCATATATTTT.

The genes are TRBV19 and TRBJ2-2; 7 bases are a match to TRBD2. In germline, CDR1 is LNHDA, CDR2 SQIVND (reference sequence). V lost 8 bases to trimming and J lost 6 bases; unmatched junction nucleotides: 15. This CDR3 has 16 amino acids. The CDR3 loop is CASLRAGTNGAGELFF. In DNA, the CDR3 is TGTGCCAGTTTAAGAGCGGGGACGAACGGGGCCGGGGAGCTGTTTTTT.

CDR3 amino acids: CASSEAAGTVVFF. CDR3 DNA sequence: TGTGCCAGCAGTGAAGCCGCTGGGACAGTCGTATTCTTC. The chain carries TRBV2 and TRBJ2-1, with TRBD1 matching over 7 bases. The CDR3 sequence is 13 residues long. Trimming took 0 bases from V and 16 from J; bases not matched to a gene: 9. Germline V gene lookup returns CDR1 SNHLY and CDR2 FYNNEI.

This chain uses TRBV9 with TRBJ2-1, with 8 bases identical to TRBD1. V gave up 2 bases and J gave up 5 bases; unmatched junction bases: 3. The germline CDR1 and CDR2 sequences are SGDLS and YYNGEE. The CDR3 is 14 amino acids. CDR3 nucleotides: TGTGCCAGCAGCGTCACAGGGGGAAACAATGAGCAGTTCTTC. It encodes CASSVTGGNNEQFF.

The gene calls are TRBV5-4 and TRBJ2-1, with TRBD2 identical over 10 bases. Germline V gene sequence: CDR1 SGHNT, CDR2 YYREEE (reference sequence). The V segment lost 3 bases and the J segment 6 bases; nucleotides outside the gene matches: 3. There are 14 residues in the CDR3. CDR3 residues: CASSSGLAPNEQFF. In DNA form, the CDR3 reads TGTGCCAGCAGCTCGGGACTAGCGCCCAATGAGCAGTTCTTC.

This clone was seen just once. The rearrangement uses TRBV5-5 and TRBJ1-2, with 7 bases matching TRBD1. CDR1 SGHKS and CDR2 YYEKEE come from the germline V gene (reference sequence). The CDR3 has 13 amino acids. With 1 base clipped from V and 4 bases from J, the junction kept 1 base outside the gene matches. The CDR3 DNA is TGTGCCAGCAGCTTGCACAGGGGCTATGGCTACACCTTC. Amino acid sequence: CASSLHRGYGYTF.

This clone was observed a single time. The J gene is TRBJ2-7, the V gene TRBV18; 13 nucleotides match TRBD2. Germline V lookup: CDR1 KGHSH, CDR2 LQKENI. V gave up 3 bases and J gave up 3 bases; unmatched junction bases: 2. The CDR3 spans 15 residues. The CDR3 reads CASSPGLAGDYEQYF. Here the CDR3 DNA reads TGTGCCAGCTCACCCGGACTAGCGGGAGACTACGAGCAGTACTTC.

The chain is built from TRBV4-1 and TRBJ1-4; D call uncertain. The CDR3 has 20 residues. Trimming pared 0 bases from V and 3 bases from J, leaving 23 bases between. Germline V lookup: CDR1 MGHRA, CDR2 YSYEKL. CDR3 nucleotide sequence: TGCGCCAGCAGCCAAGAAAGGACCCGAGGGCGTCGAGTGGCTAATGAAAAACTGTTTTTT. It encodes CASSQERTRGRRVANEKLFF.

This chain links TRBV5-8 with TRBJ1-2, with D hard to call. This CDR3 spans 14 amino acids. Germline values: CDR1 SGHTS, CDR2 YDEGEE. Trimming cost V 4 bases and J 0 bases, with 10 bases left between them. The CDR3 reads CASSRSYSNYGYTF. The CDR3 DNA sequence: TGTGCCAGCAGCAGGAGTTACTCTAACTATGGCTACACCTTC.

This clone was seen a single time. This chain connects TRBV7-9 to TRBJ1-1; 9 nucleotides match TRBD1. This CDR3 spans 15 amino acids. Trimming took 1 base from V and 5 from J; bases not matched to a gene: 5. CDR1 and CDR2 (germline): SEHNR, FQNEAQ (reference sequence). In nucleotides, the CDR3 is TGTGCCAGCAGCTTAGGGGACAGGGAGCAGACTGAAGCTTTCTTT. The encoded protein is CASSLGDREQTEAFF.

V gene TRBV6-8 combines with J gene TRBJ2-3; TRBD2 agrees at 8 bases. The germline CDR1 and CDR2 sequences are MNHGY and SAAAGT. V lost 0 bases, J lost 2 bases, and 7 bases stayed unmatched. The CDR3 has 17 amino acids. DNA of the CDR3: TGTGCCAGCAGTTACTCGGTGGGGCGGGAGGTCACAGATACGCAGTATTTT. Protein sequence: CASSYSVGREVTDTQYF.

The J gene is TRBJ2-7, the V gene TRBV11-3, with D maybe TRBD2 (6 bases). The V gene's germline CDR1 is SGHNT and CDR2 YENEEA. This CDR3 is built from 15 residues. V lost 1 base and J 6 bases, leaving 16 bases between the germline ends. CDR3 DNA sequence: TGTGCCAGCAGCTTAGGCCCTAGCGAGCTGGGCGAGCAGTACTTC. Translation: CASSLGPSELGEQYF.

The chain uses TRBV5-1 and TRBJ2-7, with TRBD2 matching over 7 bases. Germline CDR1 and CDR2: SGHRS and YFSETQ. The J segment lost 1 base and the V segment lost 3 bases, leaving 4 bases of the junction unmatched. The CDR3 extends over 14 amino acids. In DNA form, the CDR3 reads TGCGCCAGCAGCTCAAGCGGGACTTCCTACGAGCAGTACTTC. It codes for CASSSSGTSYEQYF.

This clone showed up just a few times. The rearrangement uses TRBV19 and TRBJ2-3; 12 bases line up with TRBD2. There are 13 residues in the CDR3. With 5 bases clipped from V and 12 bases from J, the junction kept 6 bases outside the gene matches. Germline CDR1 is LNHDA and CDR2 is SQIVND (reference sequence). In nucleotides, the CDR3 is TGTGCCAGTAGTGCCGGACTAGCGGGACTTCAGTATTTT. This translates into CASSAGLAGLQYF.

CDR3 in DNA: TGTGCCAGCAGCACCCATCGGGGGGGGGCCACTGAAGCTTTCTTT. Translation: CASSTHRGGATEAFF. The rearrangement links TRBV7-9 to TRBJ1-1, with D perhaps TRBD1 (6 bases). Germline V gene sequence: CDR1 SEHNR, CDR2 FQNEAQ (reference sequence). Trimming took off 5 bases at V and 4 bases at J, with 17 bases between the two ends. This CDR3 spans 15 amino acids. Supplemented by reference TRBV7-9 and TRBJ1-1, the full variable domain reads DTGVSQNPRHKITKRGQNVTFRCDPISEHNRLYWYRQTLGQGPEFLTYFQNEAQLEKSRLLSDRFSAERPKGSFSTLEIQRTEQGDSAMYLCASSTHRGGATEAFFGQGTRLTVV.

The CDR3 here is CASSVDRRNTGELFF. The CDR3 region has the DNA TGCGCCAGCAGCGTTGACAGGAGGAACACCGGGGAGCTGTTTTTT. The chain couples TRBV10-1 to TRBJ2-2; perhaps TRBD1 as D (6 bases). CDR3 length: 15 residues. CDR1 and CDR2 from the germline V gene are WNHNN and SYGVQD (reference sequence). V lost 6 bases and J lost 1, with 12 bases in between.

The count of this clone is one. The DNA of the CDR3 is TGTGCCAGCAGTGAAGTCCGGGGGGTAGCCTACGAGCAGTACTTC. Protein sequence: CASSEVRGVAYEQYF. V usage is TRBV25-1 and J usage is TRBJ2-7; 7 bases match TRBD2. The germline gives CDR1 MGHDK, CDR2 SYGVNS. Trimming cost V 2 bases and J 2 bases; bases outside gene matches: 6. The length of the CDR3 is 15 residues.

J is TRBJ1-2 and V is TRBV5-1; 8 bases agree with TRBD1. This CDR3 contains 14 residues. Per germline, CDR1 SGHRS and CDR2 YFSETQ. Trimming cost V 5 bases and J 2 bases; bases outside gene matches: 5. The chain's CDR3 is CASSQGATNYGYTF. In DNA form, the CDR3 reads TGCGCCAGCAGTCAGGGGGCGACAAACTATGGCTACACCTTC.

The chain has TRBV6-5 and TRBJ1-4; D unclear. Looked up from germline, CDR1 is MNHEY and CDR2 is SVGAGI. V shed 6 bases and J shed 8 bases, with 13 bases lying between them. The CDR3 runs 13 residues. CDR3 region: CASSRLFGEKLFF. Written as DNA, the CDR3 is TGTGCCAGCAGCCGACTATTTGGGGAAAAACTGTTTTTT.

The chain links TRBV11-3 to TRBJ1-1, with 7 bases that match TRBD1. Unmatched junction bases numbered 8, after V lost 5 bases and J lost 5 bases. Germline V gives CDR1 SGHNT, CDR2 YENEEA. The CDR3 has 14 amino acids. CDR3 amino acids: CASSEGGAGTEAFF. The CDR3 nucleotides read TGTGCCAGCAGCGAAGGGGGCGCGGGGACTGAAGCTTTCTTT.